Presented here are 30 T cell receptor beta chains from one specimen sequenced in a study of response to subunit inactivated influenza vaccine. Each CDR3 protein is one row after TCRdb ran MiXCR on the RT-PCR reads. This sample carries around 520,000 distinct CDR3 sequences, 25% of them seen once, and the ten largest clones take approximately 1.9%. Sequencing was performed on CD4+ T cells sorted from PBMCs, taken about 5 days after vaccination. All receptors come from a man aged 50 to 60 who received an inactivated influenza vaccine.

The V gene is TRBV5-1, the J gene TRBJ2-1, with TRBD1 identical over 8 bases. CDR1 SGHRS and CDR2 YFSETQ come from the germline V gene. The CDR3 has 15 residues. Trimming at V came to 7 bases and at J to 4 bases, leaving 10 bases not matched to a gene. This chain's CDR3 is CASGPRDRLYNEQFF. The CDR3 nucleotides are TGCGCCAGCGGACCCCGGGACAGGTTATACAATGAGCAGTTCTTC.

This clonotype was counted only a few times. The chain uses TRBV7-2 and TRBJ2-1, with 9 bases fitting TRBD2. This CDR3 has 16 amino acids. The germline V gene encodes CDR1 SGHTA and CDR2 FQGNSA. Trimming took 5 bases from V and 7 from J; bases not matched to a gene: 12. DNA of the CDR3: TGTGCCAGCAGCCCCATAGAGGCGGGAGGGTCGAATGAGCAGTTCTTC. Its protein is CASSPIEAGGSNEQFF.

The rearrangement links TRBV5-6 to TRBJ1-5; 7 positions agree with TRBD1. CDR3 length: 13 residues. The germline CDR1 and CDR2 sequences are SGHDT and YYEEEE. With 4 bases clipped from V and 7 bases from J, the junction kept 5 bases outside the gene matches. CDR3 region: CASSTRGRQPQHF. In nucleotides, the CDR3 is TGTGCCAGCAGCACCAGGGGGAGGCAGCCCCAGCATTTT.

This clonotype was seen ten or more times. This sequence joins TRBV5-6 and TRBJ1-2, with D maybe TRBD1 (6 bases). The V gene lost 4 bases and the J gene lost 3 bases, with 19 bases spanning the gap. Germline CDR1 and CDR2: SGHDT and YYEEEE. This CDR3 has 16 residues. The CDR3: CASSVEQGGRYYGYTF. As DNA, the CDR3 is TGTGCCAGCAGCGTAGAACAGGGAGGGAGATACTATGGCTACACCTTC.

The chain links TRBV10-3 to TRBJ2-2; 7 bases align to TRBD1. V shed 4 bases, J shed 9 bases, and the junction held 8 bases outside the gene matches. Germline V gives CDR1 ENHRY, CDR2 SYGVKD. The CDR3 has 14 residues. The CDR3 bases are TGTGCCATCAGTGTAAGACAGGGAGCTAGGGAGCTGTTTTTT. It yields the protein CAISVRQGARELFF.

The CDR3 sequence is CASSPTGENTGELFF. CDR3 bases: TGTGCCAGCAGCCCTACAGGGGAGAACACCGGGGAGCTGTTTTTT. V is TRBV7-8 and J is TRBJ2-2, with 7 bases matching TRBD1. The J segment lost 1 base and the V segment lost 5 bases, leaving 4 bases of the junction unmatched. This CDR3 is 15 amino acids long. CDR1 and CDR2 from the germline V gene are SGHVS and FQNEAQ.

As to this clonotype: The junction shows a germline mismatch at one end, possibly a read error. The chain combines TRBV29-1 with TRBJ1-1; the D gene is possibly TRBD1 (5 bases). CDR3 length equals 11 residues. Germline CDR1 is SQVTM and CDR2 is ANQGSEA. CDR3 nucleotide sequence: TGCAGCGTTGAACGGGGACTCAAGAACTTATTT. Translation: CSVERGLKNLF.

This clonotype was observed a few times. V gene TRBV20-1 combines with J gene TRBJ2-1; 10 bases match TRBD2. Germline lookup yields CDR1 DFQATT and CDR2 SNEGSKA (reference sequence). The CDR3 loop spans 16 amino acids. Unmatched junction bases numbered 8, after V lost 1 base and J lost 5 bases. The CDR3 sequence: CSARALKSGRDNEQFF. DNA of the CDR3: TGCAGTGCTAGAGCCCTGAAGAGCGGGAGGGACAATGAGCAGTTCTTC.

This clonotype was recorded a few times. The chain employs TRBV4-2 and TRBJ2-3, with a possible D match to TRBD2 (6 bases). The germline V and J ends were trimmed by 0 bases and 1 base, with 11 bases remaining between them. There are 16 residues in the CDR3. The germline V gene encodes CDR1 LGHNA and CDR2 YNFKEQ. The CDR3 loop reads CASSQEGGTRTDTQYF. The CDR3 DNA follows: TGTGCCAGCAGCCAAGAAGGCGGGACCCGCACAGATACGCAGTATTTT.

V gene TRBV6-2 or TRBV6-3 combines with J gene TRBJ2-6, with no clear D. The CDR3 consists of 15 residues. V lost 2 bases to trimming and J lost 1 base, with 6 bases between them. Germline CDR1 is MNHEY and CDR2 is SVGEGT. As DNA, the CDR3 is TGTGCCAGCAGTTACCGATTTTCTGGGGCCAACGTCCTGACTTTC. Its translation: CASSYRFSGANVLTF.

CDR3 protein: CASSLWGRDQPQHF. For the CDR3, the DNA is TGCGCCAGCAGTCTCTGGGGAAGGGATCAGCCCCAGCATTTT. The genes are TRBV5-1 and TRBJ1-5; D is ambiguous. CDR3 size: 14 residues. The germline CDR1 and CDR2 sequences are SGHRS and YFSETQ. V was clipped by 5 bases and J by 5 bases, with 14 bases between them. Looking up the rest from reference TRBV5-1 and TRBJ1-5 gives the full variable domain: KAGVTQTPRYLIKTRGQQVTLSCSPISGHRSVSWYQQTPGQGLQFLFEYFSETQRNKGNFPGRFSGRQFSNSRSEMNVSTLELGDSALYLCASSLWGRDQPQHFGDGTRLSIL.

The gene calls are TRBV29-1 and TRBJ1-1; D might be TRBD1 (5 bases). Per the germline V gene, CDR1 is SQVTM and CDR2 is ANQGSEA. The CDR3 extends over 11 amino acids. Between the trimmed V and J ends, which lost 4 bases and 4 bases, there was a span of 7 bases. CDR3 bases: TGCAGCGTTGCTGGGGCCACTGAAGCTTTCTTT. This codes for CSVAGATEAFF.

The gene calls are TRBV7-8 and TRBJ2-5, with TRBD2 as a possible D gene (5 bases). V was pared by 5 bases and J by 1 base, with 11 bases between. Per germline, CDR1 SGHVS and CDR2 FQNEAQ. This CDR3 is 14 amino acids long. CDR3 bases: TGTGCCAGCAGCCCGCGACTACCCCAAGAGACCCAGTACTTC. This gives the protein CASSPRLPQETQYF.

This clonotype was seen more than once but under ten times. The V gene is TRBV9, the J gene TRBJ2-3, with 8 nucleotides matching TRBD2. Trimming removed 0 bases from V and 2 bases from J; junction bases left unmatched: 5. CDR3 size: 16 residues. Germline assignment: CDR1 SGDLS and CDR2 YYNGEE. CDR3 sequence reads: CASSVAAGGPTDTQYF. DNA for the CDR3: TGTGCCAGCAGCGTAGCTGCGGGGGGACCCACAGATACGCAGTATTTT.

In its sample, this clonotype was seen a few times. This chain joins TRBV12-3 or TRBV12-4 and TRBJ2-3, with TRBD2 as a possible D gene (6 bases). Trimming removed 2 bases from V and 2 bases from J, with 8 bases in between. The CDR3 extends over 14 amino acids. Written as DNA, the CDR3 is TGTGCCAGCAGTTTAACGGGGGTCACAGATACGCAGTATTTT. As protein: CASSLTGVTDTQYF.

The rearrangement uses TRBV21-1 and TRBJ2-2. TRBV21-1 is a recognized pseudogene. The CDR3 is 10 amino acids. Here the CDR3 reads CASPRGELFF. The CDR3 DNA is TGTGCCAGTCCGAGGGGGGAGCTGTTTTTT.

V is TRBV5-5 and J is TRBJ2-1; D gene unclear. This CDR3 has 18 residues. CDR1 is SGHKS and CDR2 is YYEKEE in the germline V gene (reference sequence). V lost 0 bases to trimming and J lost 0 bases, with 16 bases between them. CDR3 amino acids: CASSLASKHSSSYNEQFF. The DNA for the CDR3 is TGTGCCAGCAGCTTGGCATCGAAGCACAGTAGCTCCTACAATGAGCAGTTCTTC.

This rearrangement joins TRBV15 to TRBJ2-1; TRBD2 agrees at 10 bases. The CDR3 has 16 amino acids. Germline CDR1 and CDR2: LNHNV and YYDKDF (reference sequence). V lost 2 bases and J lost 8; bases outside the gene matches: 9. The chain's CDR3 is CATSRRPSGRLHEQFF. As DNA, the CDR3 is TGTGCCACCAGCAGAAGGCCTAGCGGGAGACTCCATGAGCAGTTCTTC.

The chain is built from TRBV6-5 and TRBJ2-3; D gene ambiguous. Germline CDR1 MNHEY, CDR2 SVGAGI. This CDR3 is built from 11 residues. Trimming cost V 6 bases and J 5 bases, with 6 bases left between them. The CDR3 DNA follows: TGTGCCAGCAGCCGGTTAGATACGCAGTATTTT. Its protein product is CASSRLDTQYF.

This clonotype has just a few counts. The genes are TRBV20-1 and TRBJ2-1, with 8 bases matching TRBD2. From germline, CDR1 is DFQATT and CDR2 SNEGSKA (reference sequence). V lost 1 base, J lost 0 bases, and 5 bases stayed unmatched. The CDR3 totals 16 residues. CDR3 nucleotides: TGCAGTGCTAGAGGGCAGCGGGAGAGCTCCTACAATGAGCAGTTCTTC. It specifies CSARGQRESSYNEQFF.

The chain joins TRBV6-1 to TRBJ1-1; D perhaps matches TRBD1 (5 bases). Germline values: CDR1 MNHNS, CDR2 SASEGT. With 7 bases removed from V and 1 base from J, the gap between germline ends came to 16 bases. This CDR3 contains 15 residues. DNA of the CDR3: TGTGCCAGCACCCTATCGTCCGGGGGGAACACTGAAGCTTTCTTT. Amino acids: CASTLSSGGNTEAFF.

V and J are TRBV7-2 and TRBJ2-5, with TRBD2 matching over 12 bases. CDR1 and CDR2 (germline): SGHTA, FQGNSA. Losses at the gene ends were 1 base for V and 9 bases for J; bases not matched to a gene: 9. The CDR3 consists of 16 residues. The CDR3: CASSLVASGGDVPQYF. The CDR3 nucleotides read TGTGCCAGCAGCTTAGTAGCTAGCGGGGGGGATGTTCCCCAGTACTTC.

The sample holds a few counts of this clonotype. The V call is TRBV5-1, the J call TRBJ2-1; D is uncertain. CDR3 length: 14 amino acids. The V gene lost 5 bases and the J gene lost 8 bases, with 17 bases spanning the gap. Germline V gene data show CDR1 as SGHRS and CDR2 as YFSETQ. The CDR3 DNA is TGCGCCAGCAGAGTATCCGACAATAAGTATGAGCAGTTCTTC. Its translation: CASRVSDNKYEQFF.

J is TRBJ2-2 and V is TRBV18, with a tentative D call TRBD1 (6 bases). The CDR3 is 15 residues long. Germline CDR1 and CDR2: KGHSH and LQKENI. The V end was cut by 1 base, the J end by 4 bases, with 10 bases between. CDR3 coding DNA: TGTGCCAGCTCACCACGGACAGTCTTCACCGGGGAGCTGTTTTTT. This translates into CASSPRTVFTGELFF.

The chain employs TRBV6-1 and TRBJ2-1; TRBD2 agrees at 7 bases. Germline CDR1 MNHNS, CDR2 SASEGT. The CDR3 loop spans 14 amino acids. Trimming at V came to 5 bases and at J to 7 bases, leaving 8 bases not matched to a gene. CDR3 DNA: TGTGCCAGCAGTCCACTAGCGAAGGGTAATGAGCAGTTCTTC. Protein: CASSPLAKGNEQFF.

This chain joins TRBV6-1 and TRBJ1-6; 9 positions agree with TRBD1. Germline V lookup: CDR1 MNHNS, CDR2 SASEGT. V lost 1 base and J lost 7; bases outside the gene matches: 8. The CDR3 consists of 17 residues. For the CDR3, the DNA is TGTGCCAGCAGTGAAGACGGGACAGGGAACCCAAATTCACCCCTCCACTTT. This gives the protein CASSEDGTGNPNSPLHF.

The chain couples TRBV15 to TRBJ2-1; unclear D gene. Trimming took off 4 bases at V and 10 bases at J, with 8 bases between the two ends. Germline CDR1 LNHNV, CDR2 YYDKDF (reference sequence). CDR3 length equals 11 residues. DNA for the CDR3: TGTGCCACCAGCAATCTTCGCGAGCAGTTCTTC. Its protein is CATSNLREQFF.

This clonotype was picked up many times. V is TRBV12-3 or TRBV12-4 and J is TRBJ2-7, with D hard to call. The CDR3 is made up of 11 amino acids. V was trimmed by 4 bases and J by 6 bases, leaving 7 bases between them. CDR3 nucleotides: TGTGCCAGCAGTTATCGAAGCGAGCAGTACTTC. As protein: CASSYRSEQYF.

This clonotype has more than one count but fewer than ten. The chain links TRBV6-1 to TRBJ2-7, with TRBD1 as a possible D gene (5 bases). The length of the CDR3 is 14 residues. V lost 11 bases to trimming and J lost 6 bases, with 23 bases between them. In germline, CDR1 is MNHNS, CDR2 SASEGT. This CDR3 is CASKEWQGKGEQYF. CDR3 nucleotide sequence: TGTGCCTCCAAGGAGTGGCAGGGCAAGGGCGAGCAGTACTTC.

The J gene is TRBJ2-1, the V gene TRBV7-3; TRBD2 aligns across 9 bases. Germline V gives CDR1 SGHTA, CDR2 FQGTGA. The CDR3 extends over 16 amino acids. The J segment lost 6 bases and the V segment lost 4 bases, leaving 10 bases of the junction unmatched. CDR3 nucleotides: TGTGCCAGCAGCTCTGACGGGACTAGCAACCCCAATGAGCAGTTCTTC. Protein sequence: CASSSDGTSNPNEQFF.